This TCR beta chain was captured in a study of blood T cell repertoires in COVID-19 (dated by TCRdb to the early 2020s). About the full investigation: Samples covering the acute and convalescent phases of COVID-19 were provided by collaborators in the United States, Italy and Spain. The material from the prospective study consisted of cDNA or gDNA derived from T cells, B-cell-depleted T cells, or PBMCs. The samples were drawn from the first 160 participants of the ongoing ImmuneRACE study and from some 1,300 subjects provided by 6 global collaborators. The repertoires were made available in a free public database intended to serve as a resource for research on the immune response to SARS-CoV-2. Nearly every sample came with metadata listing a de-identified subject ID, COVID-19 status, age in years and sex. Where HLA class I and class II types were available, the types were taken from metadata supplied by the sample provider, not from assay-based typing. The dataset comprised deeply sampled blood TCRbeta repertoires from subjects exposed to, actively infected with, or recovered from COVID-19. The study at large found these results: The amount of clinical and demographic metadata varied by source and participant and was provided uncurated.

TCRbeta CDR3 regions were amplified from genomic DNA by means of the immunoSEQ Assay, a bias-controlled multiplex PCR. On the authors' methods: The number of nucleated cells in each sample was estimated from the amplification of reference gene primers within the assay. To quantify the absolute abundance of each unique TCRbeta CDR3 rearrangement, sequence reads were collapsed and filtered. For each sample, productive Simpson clonality was calculated as the square root of Simpson's diversity index across productive rearrangements. In its TCRdb copy, this immuneACCESS table keeps in-frame sequences only and misses some clones. Where compared with another copy, unresolved V genes explain less than half of these, and the others have no known cause. V, J and clone size reflect that table, while D and trimming were determined from the DNA. The sample data list around 65,000 clones, and roughly 80% of these were observed just once. The top ten clonotypes cover around a sixth of the sample.

Concerning this clone: The target of this receptor is not known. Per-base qualities were not stored, and no clone one base away is much larger.

Measured from the cysteine to the phenylalanine, the CDR3 is 15 residues long. Left in the record is the CDR3 DNA by itself, 45 bases read in frame from the first base. From V the trimming removes 7 bases and from J it removes 6 bases, while the gene matches leave 9 bases of the junction unaccounted for. CDR1 is given as LNHDA and CDR2 as SQIVND, both from the germline V gene (reference sequence). Collaborating institutions collected whole blood in K2EDTA tubes following their own protocols. Collaborator samples were shipped for TCRbeta analysis as frozen whole blood, isolated PBMCs, or DNA extracted from either sample type.

The sequencing input was peripheral blood. The chain couples TRBV19 to TRBJ2-1, and TRBD2 matches 10 of the central bases. This clonotype originated in a man aged 55-75 years with acute or convalescent COVID-19. Here is the DNA: TGTGCCAGTATGTCCGCAGCGGGAGGGCGCAATGAGCAGTTCTTC. The translation is CASMSAAGGRNEQFF.